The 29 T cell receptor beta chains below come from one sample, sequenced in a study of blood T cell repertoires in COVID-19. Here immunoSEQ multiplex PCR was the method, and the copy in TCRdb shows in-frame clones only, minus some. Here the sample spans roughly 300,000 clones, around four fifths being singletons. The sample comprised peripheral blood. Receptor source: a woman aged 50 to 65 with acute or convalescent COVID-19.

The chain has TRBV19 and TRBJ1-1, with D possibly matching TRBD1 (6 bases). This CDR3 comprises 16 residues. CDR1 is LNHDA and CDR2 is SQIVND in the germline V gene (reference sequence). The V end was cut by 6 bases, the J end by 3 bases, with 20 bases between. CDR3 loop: CASSQRVPGADTEAFF. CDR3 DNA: TGTGCCAGTAGCCAGAGGGTACCAGGGGCGGACACTGAAGCTTTCTTT.

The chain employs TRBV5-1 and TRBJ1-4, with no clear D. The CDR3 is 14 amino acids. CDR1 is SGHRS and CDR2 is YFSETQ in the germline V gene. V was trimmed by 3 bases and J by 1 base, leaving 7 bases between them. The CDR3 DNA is TGCGCCAGCAGCTGGCTAGGAACTAATGAAAAACTGTTTTTT. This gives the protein CASSWLGTNEKLFF.

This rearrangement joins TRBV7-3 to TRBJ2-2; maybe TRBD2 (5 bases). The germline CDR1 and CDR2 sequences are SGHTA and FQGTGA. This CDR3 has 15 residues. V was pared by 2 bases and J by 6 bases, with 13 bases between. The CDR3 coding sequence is TGTGCCAGCAGCTTAGCTGAGGGTTTTGCCGGGGAGCTGTTTTTT. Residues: CASSLAEGFAGELFF.

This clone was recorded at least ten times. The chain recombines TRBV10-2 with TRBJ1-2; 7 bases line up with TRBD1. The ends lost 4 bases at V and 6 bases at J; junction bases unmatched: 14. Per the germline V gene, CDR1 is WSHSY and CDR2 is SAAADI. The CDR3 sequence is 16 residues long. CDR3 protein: CASSANRGGGKDGYTF. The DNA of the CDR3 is TGCGCCAGCAGTGCTAACAGGGGTGGCGGTAAAGATGGCTACACCTTC.

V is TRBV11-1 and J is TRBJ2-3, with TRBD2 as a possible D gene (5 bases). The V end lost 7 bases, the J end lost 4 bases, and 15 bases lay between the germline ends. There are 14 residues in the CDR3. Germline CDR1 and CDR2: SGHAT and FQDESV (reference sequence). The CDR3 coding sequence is TGTGCCAGCACCAAAGAGGGCGCTTCAGATACGCAGTATTTT. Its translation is CASTKEGASDTQYF. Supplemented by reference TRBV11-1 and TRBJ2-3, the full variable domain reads EAEVAQSPRYKITEKSQAVAFWCDPISGHATLYWYRQILGQGPELLVQFQDESVVDDSQLPKDRFSAERLKGVDSTLKIQPAELGDSAMYLCASTKEGASDTQYFGPGTRLTVL.

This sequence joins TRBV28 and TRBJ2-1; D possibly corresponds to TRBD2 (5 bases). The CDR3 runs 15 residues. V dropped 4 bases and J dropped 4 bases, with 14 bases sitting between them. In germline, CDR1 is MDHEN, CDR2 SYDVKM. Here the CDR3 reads CASSSLQRLYNEQFF. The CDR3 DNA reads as TGTGCCAGCAGTTCCCTCCAGCGGCTTTACAATGAGCAGTTCTTC.

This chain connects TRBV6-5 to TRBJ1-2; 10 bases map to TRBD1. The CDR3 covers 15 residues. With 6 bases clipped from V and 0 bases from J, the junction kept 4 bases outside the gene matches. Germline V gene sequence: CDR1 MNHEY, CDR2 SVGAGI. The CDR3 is CASRRQGASNYGYTF. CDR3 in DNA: TGTGCCAGCAGACGACAGGGGGCTTCTAACTATGGCTACACCTTC.

CDR3 sequence (DNA): TGTGCCAGTAGTATGGGCGCCGGATTTAGCAATCAGCCCCAGCATTTT. Amino acids: CASSMGAGFSNQPQHF. The rearrangement links TRBV19 to TRBJ1-5; D unclear. The V gene's germline CDR1 is LNHDA and CDR2 SQIVND (reference sequence). The CDR3 contains 16 residues. Trimming removed 3 bases at V and 0 bases at J, with 12 bases between.

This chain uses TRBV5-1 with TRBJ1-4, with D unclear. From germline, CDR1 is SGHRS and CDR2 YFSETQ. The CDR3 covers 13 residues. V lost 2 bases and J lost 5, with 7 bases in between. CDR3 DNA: TGCGCCAGCAGCTTACAGAGAAATGAAAAACTGTTTTTT. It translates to CASSLQRNEKLFF.

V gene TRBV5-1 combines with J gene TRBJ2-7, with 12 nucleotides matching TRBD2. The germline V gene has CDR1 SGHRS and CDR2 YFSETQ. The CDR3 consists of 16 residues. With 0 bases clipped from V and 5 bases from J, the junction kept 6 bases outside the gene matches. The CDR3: CASSLDTSGRSHEQYF. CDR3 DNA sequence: TGCGCCAGCAGCTTGGACACTAGCGGGAGGTCCCACGAGCAGTACTTC. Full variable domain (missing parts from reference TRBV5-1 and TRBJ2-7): KAGVTQTPRYLIKTRGQQVTLSCSPISGHRSVSWYQQTPGQGLQFLFEYFSETQRNKGNFPGRFSGRQFSNSRSEMNVSTLELGDSALYLCASSLDTSGRSHEQYFGPGTRLTVT.

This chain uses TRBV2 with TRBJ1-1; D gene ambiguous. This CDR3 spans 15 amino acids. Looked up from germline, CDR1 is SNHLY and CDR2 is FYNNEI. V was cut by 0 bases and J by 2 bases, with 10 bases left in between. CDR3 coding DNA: TGTGCCAGCAGTGAAGCAGCGGGAGATAACACTGAAGCTTTCTTT. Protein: CASSEAAGDNTEAFF. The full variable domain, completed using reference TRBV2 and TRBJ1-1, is EPEVTQTPSHQVTQMGQEVILRCVPISNHLYFYWYRQILGQKVEFLVSFYNNEISEKSEIFDDQFSVERPDGSNFTLKIRSTKLEDSAMYFCASSEAAGDNTEAFFGQGTRLTVV.

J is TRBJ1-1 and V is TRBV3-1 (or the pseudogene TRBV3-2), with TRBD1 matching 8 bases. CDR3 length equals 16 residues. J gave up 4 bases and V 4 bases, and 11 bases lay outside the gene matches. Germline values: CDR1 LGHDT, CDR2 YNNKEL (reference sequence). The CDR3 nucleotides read TGTGCCAGCAGCCTGGTAACAGGACAGGGCCTCACTGAAGCTTTCTTT. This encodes CASSLVTGQGLTEAFF.

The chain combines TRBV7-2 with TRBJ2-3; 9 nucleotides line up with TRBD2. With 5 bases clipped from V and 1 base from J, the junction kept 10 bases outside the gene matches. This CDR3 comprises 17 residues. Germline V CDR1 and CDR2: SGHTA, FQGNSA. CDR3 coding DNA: TGTGCCAGCAGCCCTGGCGGTGGCGGGGGGGGCACAGATACGCAGTATTTT. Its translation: CASSPGGGGGGTDTQYF.

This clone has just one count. The CDR3 protein is CASSRRPTSGGQETQYF. The CDR3 nucleotides are TGTGCCAGCAGCCGCCGCCCTACTAGCGGGGGGCAAGAGACCCAGTACTTC. The rearrangement links TRBV3-1 (or the pseudogene TRBV3-2) to TRBJ2-5, with TRBD2 identical over 12 bases. This CDR3 comprises 17 residues. After removal of 4 bases from V and 2 bases from J, the junction contained 8 bases not matched to a gene. The V gene's germline CDR1 is LGHDT and CDR2 YNNKEL (reference sequence).

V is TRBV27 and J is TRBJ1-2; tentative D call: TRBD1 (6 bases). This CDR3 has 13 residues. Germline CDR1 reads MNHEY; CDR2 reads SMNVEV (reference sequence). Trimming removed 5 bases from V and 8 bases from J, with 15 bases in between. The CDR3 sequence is CASSPPGEGGYTF. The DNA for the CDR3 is TGTGCCAGCAGTCCACCAGGGGAGGGGGGCTACACCTTC.

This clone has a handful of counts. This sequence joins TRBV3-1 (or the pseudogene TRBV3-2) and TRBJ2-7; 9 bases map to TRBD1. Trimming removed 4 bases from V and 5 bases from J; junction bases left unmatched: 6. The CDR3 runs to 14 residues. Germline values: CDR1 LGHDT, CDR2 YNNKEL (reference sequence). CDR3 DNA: TGTGCCAGCAGCCTACGACAGGGGGACAACGAGCAGTACTTC. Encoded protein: CASSLRQGDNEQYF.

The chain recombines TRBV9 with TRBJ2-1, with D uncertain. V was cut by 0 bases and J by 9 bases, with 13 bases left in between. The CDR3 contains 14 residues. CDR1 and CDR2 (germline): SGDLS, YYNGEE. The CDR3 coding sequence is TGTGCCAGCAGCGTAGCGGAATTAAGGAGTGAGCAGTTCTTC. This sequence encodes CASSVAELRSEQFF.

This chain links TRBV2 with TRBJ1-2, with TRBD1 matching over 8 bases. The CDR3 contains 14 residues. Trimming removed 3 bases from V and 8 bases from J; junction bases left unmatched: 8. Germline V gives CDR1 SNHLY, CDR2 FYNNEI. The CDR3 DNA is TGTGCCAGCAGTGAGTGGTCAGGGGGCGAAGGCTACACCTTC. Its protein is CASSEWSGGEGYTF.

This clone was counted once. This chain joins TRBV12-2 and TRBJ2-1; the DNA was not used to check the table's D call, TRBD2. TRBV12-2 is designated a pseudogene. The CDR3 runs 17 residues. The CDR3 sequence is CASRLADTSGSGNEQFF. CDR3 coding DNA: TGTGCAAGTCGCTTAGCGGATACTAGCGGGAGTGGAAATGAGCAGTTCTTC.

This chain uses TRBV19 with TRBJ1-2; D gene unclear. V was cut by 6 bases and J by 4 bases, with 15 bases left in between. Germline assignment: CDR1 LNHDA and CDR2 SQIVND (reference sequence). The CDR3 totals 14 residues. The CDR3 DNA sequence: TGTGCCAGTAGCCCAACTATAGCTGCCTATGGCTACACCTTC. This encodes CASSPTIAAYGYTF.

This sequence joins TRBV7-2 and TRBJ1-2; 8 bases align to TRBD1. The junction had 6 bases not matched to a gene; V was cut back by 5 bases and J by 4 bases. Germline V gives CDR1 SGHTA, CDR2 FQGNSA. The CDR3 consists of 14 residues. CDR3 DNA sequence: TGTGCCAGCAGCCCAACGACAGGGGTCTATGGCTACACCTTC. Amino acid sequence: CASSPTTGVYGYTF.

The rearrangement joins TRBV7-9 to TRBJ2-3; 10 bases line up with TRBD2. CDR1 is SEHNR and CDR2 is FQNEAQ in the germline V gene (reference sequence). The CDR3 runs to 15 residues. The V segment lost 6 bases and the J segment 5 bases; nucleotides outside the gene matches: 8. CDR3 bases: TGTGCCAGCAGTGACAGCGGGGGGGTAGGAGATACGCAGTATTTT. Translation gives CASSDSGGVGDTQYF.

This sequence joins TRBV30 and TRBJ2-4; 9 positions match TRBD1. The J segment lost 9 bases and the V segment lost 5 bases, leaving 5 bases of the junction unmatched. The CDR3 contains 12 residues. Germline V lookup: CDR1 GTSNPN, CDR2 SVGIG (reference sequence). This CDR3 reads CAWAGQGGIQYF. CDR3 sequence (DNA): TGTGCCTGGGCGGGACAGGGCGGCATTCAGTACTTC. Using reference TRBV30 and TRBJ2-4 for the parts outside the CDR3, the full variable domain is SQTIHQWPATLVQPVGSPLSLECTVEGTSNPNLYWYRQAAGRGLQLLFYSVGIGQISSEVPQNLSASRPQDRQFILSSKKLLLSDSGFYLCAWAGQGGIQYFGAGTRLSVL.

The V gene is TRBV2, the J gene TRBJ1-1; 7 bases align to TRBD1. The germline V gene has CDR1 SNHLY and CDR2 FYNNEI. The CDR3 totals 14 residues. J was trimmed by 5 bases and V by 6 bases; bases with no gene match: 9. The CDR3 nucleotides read TGTGCCAGCAGCGTAATACAGGGACAGACTGAAGCTTTCTTT. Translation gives CASSVIQGQTEAFF.

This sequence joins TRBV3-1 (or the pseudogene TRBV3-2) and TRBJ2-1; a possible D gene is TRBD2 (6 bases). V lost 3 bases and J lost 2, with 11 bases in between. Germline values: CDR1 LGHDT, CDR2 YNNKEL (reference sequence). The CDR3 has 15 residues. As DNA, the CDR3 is TGTGCCAGCAGCCAGGGGGGATCCGCCTACAATGAGCAGTTCTTC. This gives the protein CASSQGGSAYNEQFF.

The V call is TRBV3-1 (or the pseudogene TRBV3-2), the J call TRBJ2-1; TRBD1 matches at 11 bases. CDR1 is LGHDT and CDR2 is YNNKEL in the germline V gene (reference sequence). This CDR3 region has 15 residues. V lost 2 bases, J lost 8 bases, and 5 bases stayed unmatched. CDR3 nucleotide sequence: TGTGCCAGCAGCCAAATGGGACAGGGGGTAGATGAGCAGTTCTTC. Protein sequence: CASSQMGQGVDEQFF.

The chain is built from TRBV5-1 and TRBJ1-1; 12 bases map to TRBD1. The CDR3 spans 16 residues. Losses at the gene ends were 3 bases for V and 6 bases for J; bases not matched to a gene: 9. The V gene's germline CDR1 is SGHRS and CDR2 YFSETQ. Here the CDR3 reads CASSWTGTGGIAEAFF. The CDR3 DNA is TGCGCCAGCAGCTGGACAGGGACAGGGGGCATCGCTGAAGCTTTCTTT.

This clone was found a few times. The CDR3 coding sequence is TGTGCCAGCAGCACTCACCCAGGGACATCCTACGAGCAGTACGTC. It encodes CASSTHPGTSYEQYV. The rearrangement uses TRBV7-8 and TRBJ2-7, with D possibly TRBD1 on 6 matching bases. Trimming took off 5 bases at V and 1 base at J, with 15 bases between the two ends. Germline lookup yields CDR1 SGHVS and CDR2 FQNEAQ. This CDR3 contains 15 residues.

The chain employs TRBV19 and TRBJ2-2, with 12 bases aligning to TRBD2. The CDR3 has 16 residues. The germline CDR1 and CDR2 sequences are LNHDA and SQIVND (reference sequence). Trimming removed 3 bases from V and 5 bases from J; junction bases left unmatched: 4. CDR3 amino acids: CASSISSGRGTGELFF. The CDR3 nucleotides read TGTGCCAGTAGTATTTCTAGCGGGAGGGGGACCGGGGAGCTGTTTTTT.